Sequencing of this T cell receptor beta chain was carried out in a study of blood T cells in healthy people across ages. Primers used in a second PCR of about 6 to 11 cycles were a sample-barcoded 5' primer and a J-beta primer mix. TCRdb fed the 5' RACE reads into MiXCR, producing one record per CDR3 protein. The sample lists hundreds of thousands of distinct CDR3 sequences, about 42% occurring once. Isolating PBMCs gave at least 6.5 million of these cells per sample. Sequenced material: blood. The clonotype was recovered from a man aged 55 to 69 in good health.

CDR3 nucleotides: TGCAGTGCTAGAGATGGCAGGGGGCTTGGTAATTCACCCCTCCACTTT. This translates into CSARDGRGLGNSPLHF. J is TRBJ1-6 and V is TRBV20-1; TRBD1 matches at 8 bases. The J segment lost 6 bases and the V segment lost 0 bases, leaving 7 bases of the junction unmatched. There are 16 residues in the CDR3. CDR1 and CDR2 from the germline V gene are DFQATT and SNEGSKA (reference sequence).